These 16 T cell receptor beta chains originate from one sample sequenced in a study of T cells in Graves' hyperthyroidism and ophthalmopathy (dated by TCRdb to about 2019). Receptor libraries were prepared by multiplex PCR. The instrument was an Illumina HiSeq 2000. TCR beta CDR3 regions were amplified from RNA transcripts. The first round of RT-PCR for the TCR CDR3 was performed with the HTBI primer set and the Qiagen OneStep RT-PCR kit. Using fastp at Q25 and MiXCR, TCRdb reprocessed the public reads and kept productive beta chains. CDR3 protein duplicates are merged, each entry listing the most common genes and DNA. In all, the sample holds a few hundred thousand distinct CDR3 sequences, and 20% to 25% of those were seen once. More than 60% of the sample belongs to the ten largest clones. The material sequenced was blood. The receptors stem from a man between 50 and 59 years old with Graves' hyperthyroidism.

The chain has TRBV7-9 and TRBJ2-7; 9 bases map to TRBD2. The V and J ends lost 2 bases and 0 bases, in that order; junction bases with no gene match: 14. CDR1 and CDR2 from the germline V gene are SEHNR and FQNEAQ (reference sequence). The CDR3 runs 19 residues. CDR3 nucleotide sequence: TGTGCCAGCAGCTTATACTCCGGGACTAGCAGGACGAGCTCCTACGAGCAGTACTTC. This codes for CASSLYSGTSRTSSYEQYF.

This chain uses TRBV19 with TRBJ2-2, with unresolved D. This CDR3 has 13 amino acids. Trimming stripped 3 bases from V and 6 bases from J, with 8 bases between. CDR1 is LNHDA and CDR2 is SQIVND in the germline V gene (reference sequence). This CDR3 reads CASSISKAGELFF. The DNA of the CDR3 is TGTGCCAGTAGTATCTCCAAGGCCGGGGAGCTGTTTTTT.

The gene calls are TRBV30 and TRBJ1-2; no clear D gene. Between the trimmed V and J ends, which lost 3 bases and 2 bases, there was a span of 13 bases. Per germline, CDR1 GTSNPN and CDR2 SVGIG (reference sequence). This CDR3 contains 14 residues. The CDR3 nucleotides read TGTGCCTGGAGCGGCCCGGGCTTCAACTATGGCTACACCTTC. Its protein product is CAWSGPGFNYGYTF.

This sequence joins TRBV4-1 and TRBJ2-1; 10 bases fit TRBD1. V shed 4 bases, J shed 9 bases, and the junction held 3 bases outside the gene matches. Germline CDR1 reads MGHRA; CDR2 reads YSYEKL. The CDR3 runs to 13 residues. The CDR3 protein is CASSPRTGGEQFF. CDR3 coding DNA: TGCGCCAGCAGCCCACGGACAGGGGGTGAGCAGTTCTTC.

The table lists this clonotype with a few counts. This chain joins TRBV7-2 and TRBJ1-3; 7 nucleotides match TRBD1. V dropped 5 bases and J dropped 0; count of bases not matched to a gene: 10. The CDR3 runs to 17 residues. From germline, CDR1 is SGHTA and CDR2 FQGNSA. The CDR3 loop reads CASSPQGTVSSGNTIYF. The CDR3 bases are TGTGCCAGCAGCCCCCAAGGGACAGTGTCCTCTGGAAACACCATATATTTT.

This clonotype was detected only a few times. The chain couples TRBV6-2 or TRBV6-3 to TRBJ2-5, with D perhaps matching TRBD1 (6 bases). The CDR3 length is 11 residues. V lost 9 bases to trimming and J lost 1 base, with 6 bases between them. The germline V gene has CDR1 MNHEY and CDR2 SVGEGT. The CDR3 DNA follows: TGTGCCAGACAGGGCCAAGAGACCCAGTACTTC. Translated, it gives CARQGQETQYF.

V and J are TRBV28 and TRBJ2-3; 8 bases map to TRBD1. The J segment lost 2 bases and the V segment lost 5 bases, leaving 9 bases of the junction unmatched. Looked up from germline, CDR1 is MDHEN and CDR2 is SYDVKM. This CDR3 is 16 amino acids long. The CDR3 loop is CASSPTTGVDTDTQYF. CDR3 nucleotides: TGTGCCAGCAGTCCAACGACAGGGGTGGACACAGATACGCAGTATTTT.

The V gene is TRBV18, the J gene TRBJ2-3; a possible D gene is TRBD1 (6 bases). The germline V gene has CDR1 KGHSH and CDR2 LQKENI. This CDR3 comprises 16 residues. Deletions cut 1 base from V and 1 base from J, with 12 bases between. CDR3 amino acids: CASSPQNRVGTDTQYF. The CDR3 DNA is TGTGCCAGCTCACCACAAAACAGGGTTGGCACAGATACGCAGTATTTT.

The chain couples TRBV27 to TRBJ2-1; 10 bases map to TRBD2. CDR3 length: 17 residues. The V gene's germline CDR1 is MNHEY and CDR2 SMNVEV (reference sequence). Trimming at V came to 3 bases and at J to 8 bases, leaving 13 bases not matched to a gene. DNA for the CDR3: TGTGCCAGCAGTTTGGGCCCCCTAGCGGGAGTAGTGCATGAGCAGTTCTTC. Its protein product is CASSLGPLAGVVHEQFF.

This clonotype was counted ten times or more. The V gene is TRBV12-3 or TRBV12-4, the J gene TRBJ2-7; D may be TRBD2 (7 bases). The CDR3 runs 18 residues. V dropped 6 bases and J dropped 2 bases, with 26 bases sitting between them. This chain's CDR3 is CASSPVGGRGGGTYEQYF. The CDR3 DNA follows: TGTGCCAGCAGCCCGGTTGGAGGGAGGGGTGGGGGCACCTACGAGCAGTACTTC.

This chain uses TRBV30 with TRBJ1-2, with D possibly being TRBD1 (5 bases). This CDR3 comprises 12 residues. The germline V gene has CDR1 GTSNPN and CDR2 SVGIG (reference sequence). Trimming stripped 4 bases from V and 5 bases from J, with 11 bases between. The CDR3 reads CAWKFGGYGYTF. The CDR3 DNA follows: TGTGCCTGGAAATTCGGGGGATATGGCTACACCTTC.

The genes are TRBV28 and TRBJ2-2, with 8 positions matching TRBD1. This CDR3 has 16 amino acids. Germline V gives CDR1 MDHEN, CDR2 SYDVKM. J was trimmed by 1 base and V by 5 bases; bases with no gene match: 6. CDR3 nucleotides: TGTGCCAGCAGTCCATGGGGGACAGGGAACACCGGGGAGCTGTTTTTT. It is translated as CASSPWGTGNTGELFF.

This clonotype was counted a few times. This sequence joins TRBV6-1 and TRBJ1-2; tentatively, D is TRBD1 (5 bases). Germline CDR1 is MNHNS and CDR2 is SASEGT. The CDR3 covers 14 residues. With 5 bases removed from V and 4 bases from J, the gap between germline ends came to 14 bases. CDR3: CASSYSGTAYGYTF. CDR3 in DNA: TGTGCCAGCAGTTATTCCGGGACGGCCTATGGCTACACCTTC.

The chain is built from TRBV6-2 or TRBV6-3 and TRBJ1-2; 9 bases match TRBD1. Germline CDR1 reads MNHEY; CDR2 reads SVGEGT. With V trimmed by 7 bases and J by 0 bases, 3 bases remained unmatched. This CDR3 has 14 amino acids. CDR3 residues: CASTQGASNYGYTF. DNA of the CDR3: TGTGCCAGCACACAGGGGGCCTCTAACTATGGCTACACCTTC.

V is TRBV6-1 and J is TRBJ2-7; D could derive from TRBD1 or TRBD2 (6 bases each). The CDR3 spans 15 residues. V lost 1 base and J lost 5, with 15 bases in between. CDR1 and CDR2 (germline): MNHNS, SASEGT. The CDR3 is CASSEVGGAFDEQYF. The CDR3, as DNA: TGTGCCAGCAGTGAAGTCGGGGGCGCGTTCGACGAGCAGTACTTC.

In its sample, this clonotype was seen once. The chain is built from TRBV2 and TRBJ2-2; a weak D match, TRBD1 (6 bases). Germline assignment: CDR1 SNHLY and CDR2 FYNNEI. Trimming removed 8 bases at V and 7 bases at J, with 14 bases between. This CDR3 region has 13 residues. The CDR3 DNA reads as TGTGCCAGCTCGAGAGAACAGGGCGGGGAGCTGTTTTTT. Amino acid sequence: CASSREQGGELFF.